The 19 T cell receptor beta chains given below trace back to one sample, sequenced in a study of shared clonotypes between healthy human individuals. Profiling relied on immunoSEQ multiplex PCR, and the TCRdb table lists in-frame clones only, not all of them. The sample comprises some 480,000 clones, around 80% of which are singletons, and approximately 12% rests with the top ten. The sequenced material came from PBMCs. Receptor source: a woman aged 40 to 50 in good health. Some clones in this sample may be carry-over from other donors' samples.

The chain recombines TRBV10-3 with TRBJ2-3, with TRBD1 matching over 7 bases. CDR1 is ENHRY, CDR2 SYGVKD, per germline. The CDR3 spans 13 residues. V lost 9 bases, J lost 1 base, and 4 bases stayed unmatched. Here the CDR3 DNA reads TGTGCCATAGGCCAGGGGGGCACAGATACGCAGTATTTT. It encodes CAIGQGGTDTQYF.

This clone appeared a single time. Other DNA sequences within the sample encode an identical CDR3. This rearrangement joins TRBV7-8 to TRBJ2-3, with D possibly being TRBD1 (5 bases). This CDR3 is built from 13 residues. Trimming cost V 6 bases and J 3 bases, with 10 bases left between them. CDR1 is SGHVS, CDR2 FQNEAQ, per germline. The chain's CDR3 is CASSLQGTDTQYF. The CDR3 nucleotides read TGTGCCAGCAGTCTCCAGGGTACAGATACGCAGTATTTT.

For this clone: One end of the junction does not line up with germline, which may come from a read error. In the same sample, other DNA sequences code for this CDR3. The chain joins TRBV5-1 to TRBJ1-2; no definite D call. Germline lookup yields CDR1 SGHRS and CDR2 YFSETQ. The CDR3 spans 15 residues. The CDR3 spells CASSLQPGEGYGYTF. CDR3 DNA: TGCGCTAGCAGCTTACAGCCCGGCGAGGGCTATGGCTACACCTTC.

The chain combines TRBV4-2 with TRBJ2-3; 7 bases are shared with TRBD2. The V gene's germline CDR1 is LGHNA and CDR2 YNFKEQ. The CDR3 is 15 residues long. J was trimmed by 2 bases and V by 1 base; bases with no gene match: 3. The CDR3 DNA reads TGTGCCAGCAGCCAAGGCAGCGGGGTCACAGATACGCAGTATTTT. Its translation: CASSQGSGVTDTQYF.

The V call is TRBV29-1, the J call TRBJ2-1; the D gene is possibly TRBD1 (6 bases). Germline V lookup: CDR1 SQVTM, CDR2 ANQGSEA. With 2 bases removed from V and 2 bases from J, the gap between germline ends came to 13 bases. The CDR3 covers 15 residues. The CDR3, as DNA: TGCAGCGTTGAAAGAGCGGACAGACCCTACAATGAGCAGTTCTTC. This encodes CSVERADRPYNEQFF.

The chain carries TRBV5-1 and TRBJ2-6, with D unclear. Trimming shortened V by 1 base and J by 2 bases, and 10 bases separated the two germline ends. The CDR3 extends over 16 amino acids. CDR1 and CDR2 from the germline V gene are SGHRS and YFSETQ. This CDR3 is CASSLIGEAGANVLTF. In DNA form, the CDR3 reads TGCGCCAGCAGCTTGATTGGGGAAGCTGGGGCCAACGTCCTGACTTTC.

V usage is TRBV5-1 and J usage is TRBJ2-3, with TRBD1 matching over 7 bases. Germline loops: CDR1 SGHRS, CDR2 YFSETQ. V dropped 4 bases and J dropped 2; count of bases not matched to a gene: 16. This CDR3 comprises 18 residues. Here the CDR3 DNA reads TGCGCCAGCAGCGTCCGGGACAGAGTCAGTCGCGCCACAGATACGCAGTATTTT. Translating gives CASSVRDRVSRATDTQYF.

Only a few counts were recorded for this clone. The genes are TRBV6-6 and TRBJ2-7; D call uncertain. This CDR3 contains 12 residues. Germline assignment: CDR1 MNHNY and CDR2 SVGAGI (reference sequence). Trimming removed 6 bases at V and 1 base at J, with 7 bases between. In DNA form, the CDR3 reads TGTGCCAGCAGCCGATCTTCCTACGAGCAGTACTTC. Translating gives CASSRSSYEQYF.

The rearrangement links TRBV9 to TRBJ2-7; 9 positions agree with TRBD2. V shed 1 base, J shed 2 bases, and the junction held 4 bases outside the gene matches. Germline V gene data show CDR1 as SGDLS and CDR2 as YYNGEE. The length of the CDR3 is 15 residues. The chain's CDR3 is CASSVQAGGAYEQYF. CDR3 in DNA: TGTGCCAGCAGCGTACAAGCGGGAGGCGCCTACGAGCAGTACTTC.

The table lists this clone with a few counts. V and J are TRBV19 and TRBJ2-2, with D perhaps given as TRBD1 or TRBD2 (5 bases each). Germline V gene sequence: CDR1 LNHDA, CDR2 SQIVND (reference sequence). Between the trimmed V and J ends, which lost 5 bases and 6 bases, there was a span of 13 bases. There are 14 residues in the CDR3. The CDR3 loop is CASSGRENSGELFF. The CDR3 bases are TGTGCCAGTAGTGGCAGGGAGAATTCCGGGGAGCTGTTTTTT.

This clone was detected many times. For the CDR3, the DNA is TGCAGCGTTTTCCCCGGGCAGACTGAAGCTTTCTTT. Translation gives CSVFPGQTEAFF. The chain couples TRBV29-1 to TRBJ1-1, with unresolved D. V was trimmed by 5 bases and J by 5 bases, leaving 12 bases between them. The CDR3 is made up of 12 amino acids. The germline gives CDR1 SQVTM, CDR2 ANQGSEA.

The chain is built from TRBV4-2 and TRBJ2-3; either TRBD1 or TRBD2 may fit D (5 bases each). CDR3 length: 13 amino acids. The V gene lost 1 base and the J gene lost 5 bases, with 7 bases spanning the gap. Looked up from germline, CDR1 is LGHNA and CDR2 is YNFKEQ. The CDR3 is CASSQGGRDTQYF. In DNA, the CDR3 is TGTGCCAGCAGCCAAGGGGGACGAGATACGCAGTATTTT.

This clone was counted once. The V gene is TRBV2, the J gene TRBJ2-7; D might be TRBD2 (6 bases). The V end lost 7 bases, the J end lost 2 bases, and 12 bases lay between the germline ends. This CDR3 spans 13 amino acids. Germline V gene data show CDR1 as SNHLY and CDR2 as FYNNEI. CDR3 amino acids: CASNKGLTYEQYF. The CDR3 nucleotides read TGTGCCAGCAACAAGGGACTTACCTACGAGCAGTACTTC.

The CDR3 is CASSLKGFYGYTF. The CDR3 nucleotides read TGTGCCAGCAGTTTAAAAGGGTTCTATGGCTACACCTTC. J is TRBJ1-2 and V is TRBV27; D call uncertain. Trimming stripped 2 bases from V and 4 bases from J, with 8 bases between. Germline V gene data show CDR1 as MNHEY and CDR2 as SMNVEV (reference sequence). This CDR3 is 13 amino acids long.

The gene calls are TRBV18 and TRBJ1-1; a possible D gene is TRBD1 (6 bases). The CDR3 runs 15 residues. Deletions cut 4 bases from V and 4 bases from J, with 16 bases between. The germline V gene has CDR1 KGHSH and CDR2 LQKENI. CDR3 region: CASSQAGARFTEAFF. CDR3 nucleotides: TGTGCCAGCTCACAAGCGGGGGCTAGGTTCACTGAAGCTTTCTTT.

The rearrangement links TRBV7-6 to TRBJ1-1; perhaps TRBD1 as D (6 bases). The CDR3 covers 15 residues. V was shortened by 5 bases and J by 1 base, with 14 bases between the two germline ends. The germline gives CDR1 SGHVS, CDR2 FNYEAQ. CDR3 protein: CASSKGWDTNTEAFF. The CDR3 DNA is TGTGCCAGCAGCAAGGGCTGGGACACGAACACTGAAGCTTTCTTT. Full variable domain (missing parts from reference TRBV7-6 and TRBJ1-1): GAGVSQSPRYKVTKRGQDVALRCDPISGHVSLYWYRQALGQGPEFLTYFNYEAQQDKSGLPNDRFSAERPEGSISTLTIQRTEQRDSAMYRCASSKGWDTNTEAFFGQGTRLTVV.

There are a few counts of this clone. The V gene is TRBV7-3, the J gene TRBJ1-1; 9 positions match TRBD1. The CDR3 has 13 amino acids. V lost 4 bases and J lost 7; bases outside the gene matches: 4. CDR1 and CDR2 from the germline V gene are SGHTA and FQGTGA. The CDR3 loop is CASSSGQGGEAFF. DNA for the CDR3: TGTGCCAGCAGCTCGGGACAGGGAGGTGAAGCTTTCTTT.

The genes are TRBV4-2 and TRBJ2-1, with TRBD2 as a possible D gene (6 bases). In germline, CDR1 is LGHNA, CDR2 YNFKEQ. This CDR3 has 15 amino acids. With 1 base removed from V and 7 bases from J, the gap between germline ends came to 14 bases. CDR3 region: CASSQVEGSANEQFF. The CDR3 nucleotides read TGTGCCAGCAGCCAAGTGGAGGGTTCGGCGAATGAGCAGTTCTTC.

The chain employs TRBV9 and TRBJ2-3, with 16 bases identical to TRBD2. The CDR3 loop spans 19 amino acids. CDR1 and CDR2 from the germline V gene are SGDLS and YYNGEE. J lost 5 bases, V lost 1 base, and 10 bases had no gene match. CDR3 in amino acids: CASSVTGTSGRATGDTQYF. CDR3 coding DNA: TGTGCCAGCAGCGTAACTGGGACTAGCGGGAGGGCCACGGGAGATACGCAGTATTTT.